The text below deals with one TCR beta chain. Antigen unknown. Clones were sequenced by immunoSEQ multiplex PCR, and TCRdb holds only the in-frame ones, with some missing. The sample has 150,000 to 200,000 clones; approximately 86% are singletons. Germline V gives CDR1 SGHVS, CDR2 FQNEAQ. Between the trimmed V and J ends, which lost 7 bases and 9 bases, there was a span of 10 bases. This CDR3 is 11 amino acids long. This sample was taken from a study of cytomegalovirus exposure and HLA in healthy donors. General study findings and limits: Reports showed the classifier diagnosing cytomegalovirus status with high specificity and sensitivity.

The V gene is TRBV7-8, the J gene TRBJ2-1, with a possible D match to TRBD2 (5 bases). Sequencing used PBMCs. The receptor was derived from a woman under 30 in good health and CMV-seronegative. The CDR3 protein is CASTHAGEQFF. CDR3 in DNA: TGTGCCAGCACCCACGCGGGTGAGCAGTTCTTC.